This paragraph covers one T cell receptor beta chain sequence. Its specificity is not known. These data are taken from a study of Ad26.COV2.S vaccination and SARS-CoV-2 variants. Findings and caveats of the study: Assessments of TCR breadth and depth may have underestimated the total T cell responses.

Here immunoSEQ multiplex PCR was the method, and the copy in TCRdb shows in-frame clones only, minus some. Of roughly 680,000 clones listed, 70% to 90% are singletons. Treatment reported: around 19 received Ad26.COV2.S at low or high dose, single or two shots; about 5 received placebo; per-sample allocation not given. At day 63 after the first vaccine or placebo injection, samples were drawn. Based in Boston, the donor was an adult of 18-55 years. V lost 2 bases, J lost 2 bases, and 12 bases lay in between. The CDR3 covers 16 residues. CDR1 is ENHRY, CDR2 SYGVKD, per germline. This TCR derives from a person aged 18 to 65 who received the Ad26.COV2.S COVID-19 vaccine or a placebo. This chain uses TRBV10-3 with TRBJ2-2, with D uncertain. The specimen comprised peripheral blood, sampled in a trial of Ad26.COV2.S vaccine versus placebo. The DNA of the CDR3 is TGTGCCATCAGTGAGAGGCGGACGACTAACACCGGGGAGCTGTTTTTT. Translated, it gives CAISERRTTNTGELFF.